This paragraph reports one T cell receptor beta chain. Its specificity is not known. The sample belongs to a study of graft-versus-host responses after intestinal transplantation. Some clones are missing from TCRdb's copy, which holds only in-frame ones; the method was immunoSEQ multiplex PCR. The sample contains tens of thousands of clones, around 90% of which appear only once. V was cut by 0 bases and J by 6 bases, with 9 bases left in between. The CDR3 covers 13 residues. Per the germline V gene, CDR1 is SGDLS and CDR2 is YYNGEE. The rearrangement uses TRBV9 and TRBJ1-2, with D uncertain. The origin of this receptor is a human donor who received an intestinal transplant. Material: unstimulated CD4+ T cells sorted from spleen or lymph node cells, obtained before intestinal transplant. The CDR3 nucleotides read TGTGCCAGCAGCGTAGGCGGACTGAATGGCTACACCTTC. Its protein product is CASSVGGLNGYTF.